These 2 T cell receptor beta chains were all obtained from the same sample, sequenced in a study of human T cells and chemical hapten exposure. Unfractionated whole blood was the source from which total RNA was extracted. The study's library attached unique molecular identifiers to single cDNA molecules. Each CDR3 protein gets one entry after TCRdb re-called the reads with MiXCR. The sample has 100,000 to 150,000 distinct CDR3 sequences, approximately 9.3% seen once. The sequenced sample consisted of whole blood. These receptors came from a human donor in good health. Some clones in this sample may be carry-over from other donors' samples.

The V gene is TRBV29-1, the J gene TRBJ2-1, with TRBD1 matching over 11 bases. This CDR3 is 15 amino acids long. Germline V gene sequence: CDR1 SQVTM, CDR2 ANQGSEA. Losses at the gene ends were 7 bases for V and 5 bases for J; bases not matched to a gene: 10. The CDR3 spells CSGLAGQGGNNEQFF. The DNA for the CDR3 is TGCAGCGGGTTAGCGGGACAGGGGGGAAACAATGAGCAGTTCTTC.

This clonotype has more than one count but fewer than ten. The J gene is TRBJ2-7, the V gene TRBV25-1; D is perhaps TRBD1 (6 bases). V shed 6 bases and J shed 2 bases, with 14 bases lying between them. The germline CDR1 and CDR2 sequences are MGHDK and SYGVNS. The CDR3 runs 14 residues. The DNA for the CDR3 is TGTGCCAGCAGCTCCGGGACACTTCCCTACGAGCAGTACTTC. Translation gives CASSSGTLPYEQYF.